This TCR beta chain was sequenced in a study of T cell responses to AZD1222 COVID-19 vaccine. Notes on the study in general: Sampling that yielded the repertoires occurred only after the peak T cell response. Vaccination with two AZD1222 doses was followed by a rise in Spike-specific TCR breadth and depth. Donors were chiefly white British, with a greater number of females, and clonal diversity was perhaps underestimated. Spike regions recognized by vaccine-associated CD4 TCRs spanned the protein, led by 160-218 and 743-854.

Some clones are missing from TCRdb's copy, which holds only in-frame ones; the method was immunoSEQ multiplex PCR. The sample comprises some 150,000 clones, 90% of which are singletons, and roughly 3.2% rests with the top ten. On this clone: Its antigen is still unknown.

Trimming took 5 bases from V and 6 from J, leaving 20 bases between them. This CDR3 is 15 amino acids long. Germline V gene sequence: CDR1 SEHNR, CDR2 FQNEAQ (reference sequence). The clonotype comes from an adult who received the AZD1222 COVID-19 vaccine. The chain carries TRBV7-9 and TRBJ2-7, with D possibly being TRBD1 (6 bases). This specimen consisted of peripheral blood, obtained 28 days after the second AZD1222 dose. The CDR3 nucleotides are TGTGCCAGCAGCCCGCGGACAGTTCGGGCCTCCGAGCAGTACTTC. Protein sequence: CASSPRTVRASEQYF.